These 14 T cell receptor beta chains were sequenced from one sample in a study of a mutant IDH1 vaccine in newly diagnosed glioma. Time point denoted: week 47, end of study. Every vaccine dose comprised 300 ug of mutant IDH1 20-mer peptide plus topical imiquimod. Which antigens these TCRs recognize remains unknown. Sequenced by immunoSEQ multiplex PCR; TCRdb stores in-frame clones only, minus some. Counted here are over 50,000 clones, 60% to 85% occurring once; the ten biggest clones make up over 4.5%. Sequenced here: PBMCs, sampled from a glioma patient whose treatment included an IDH1 peptide vaccine. The source of these receptors is a woman aged 40 to 55 with glioma. Some clones in this sample may be carry-over from other donors' samples.

J is TRBJ1-1 and V is TRBV28; no firm D call. Germline V gene data show CDR1 as MDHEN and CDR2 as SYDVKM. The CDR3 runs 11 residues. Trimming took off 6 bases at V and 6 bases at J, with 8 bases between the two ends. This chain's CDR3 is CASRGRPEAFF. In DNA, the CDR3 is TGTGCCAGCAGGGGTCGGCCTGAAGCTTTCTTT.

The CDR3 region has the DNA TGTGCCTGGAGTGTGAGAACGGGACAGATGAACACTGAAGCTTTCTTT. Translating gives CAWSVRTGQMNTEAFF. V is TRBV30 and J is TRBJ1-1; 7 positions match TRBD1. Germline V gene data show CDR1 as GTSNPN and CDR2 as SVGIG (reference sequence). V lost 0 bases to trimming and J lost 0 bases; unmatched junction nucleotides: 7. The CDR3 covers 16 residues.

This sequence joins TRBV5-1 and TRBJ1-1; the D is unclear. Per the germline V gene, CDR1 is SGHRS and CDR2 is YFSETQ. Trimming took 7 bases from V and 4 from J, leaving 17 bases between them. There are 14 residues in the CDR3. CDR3: CASGPDGFGTEAFF. The CDR3 bases are TGCGCCAGCGGCCCGGACGGGTTCGGCACTGAAGCTTTCTTT.

The DNA for the CDR3 is TGTGCCAGCAGTTCTAGCGGGGGGGCCCGCGAGCAGTACTTC. This codes for CASSSSGGAREQYF. The V call is TRBV6-6, the J call TRBJ2-7; the match to TRBD2 covers 12 bases. The CDR3 has 14 residues. The V gene end was trimmed by 4 bases and the J gene end by 6 bases; junction bases not matched to a gene: 4. Germline V gene sequence: CDR1 MNHNY, CDR2 SVGAGI (reference sequence).

The chain recombines TRBV6-6 with TRBJ1-6, with 8 bases that match TRBD1. CDR3 size: 15 residues. The V gene end was trimmed by 2 bases and the J gene end by 8 bases; junction bases not matched to a gene: 5. Germline loops: CDR1 MNHNY, CDR2 SVGAGI (reference sequence). CDR3 residues: CASSYRQGNDSPLHF. CDR3 sequence (DNA): TGTGCCAGCAGTTACAGACAGGGGAACGATTCACCCCTCCACTTT.

The chain recombines TRBV15 with TRBJ1-5; 8 bases align to TRBD1. Germline V gene lookup returns CDR1 LNHNV and CDR2 YYDKDF (reference sequence). The CDR3 is made up of 16 amino acids. The V gene end was trimmed by 2 bases and the J gene end by 0 bases; junction bases not matched to a gene: 3. The CDR3 is CATSRTQGASNQPQHF. The CDR3 DNA is TGTGCCACCAGCAGAACGCAGGGGGCTAGCAATCAGCCCCAGCATTTT.

V and J are TRBV6-6 and TRBJ1-1; tentatively, D is TRBD1 (6 bases). The germline gives CDR1 MNHNY, CDR2 SVGAGI (reference sequence). This CDR3 comprises 14 residues. With 5 bases removed from V and 5 bases from J, the gap between germline ends came to 15 bases. The CDR3 here is CASSLGGGETEAFF. CDR3 bases: TGTGCCAGCAGTCTCGGGGGGGGCGAAACTGAAGCTTTCTTT.

This clone was found a few times. This chain's CDR3 is CAWSSTVSNQPQHF. CDR3 nucleotide sequence: TGTGCCTGGAGTTCGACTGTTAGCAATCAGCCCCAGCATTTT. The chain recombines TRBV30 with TRBJ1-5; the D is unclear. CDR3 length: 14 residues. V shed 2 bases and J shed 0 bases, with 8 bases lying between them. Germline CDR1 and CDR2: GTSNPN and SVGIG (reference sequence). The complete variable domain, with remaining parts taken from reference TRBV30 and TRBJ1-5, reads SQTIHQWPATLVQPVGSPLSLECTVEGTSNPNLYWYRQAAGRGLQLLFYSVGIGQISSEVPQNLSASRPQDRQFILSSKKLLLSDSGFYLCAWSSTVSNQPQHFGDGTRLSIL.

V and J are TRBV9 and TRBJ1-2; no firm D call. CDR1 SGDLS and CDR2 YYNGEE come from the germline V gene. The length of the CDR3 is 13 residues. Trimming took off 1 base at V and 1 base at J, with 5 bases between the two ends. The CDR3 reads CASSVSGNYGYTF. DNA for the CDR3: TGTGCCAGCAGCGTATCGGGTAACTATGGCTACACCTTC.

Only a few counts were recorded for this clone. One end of the junction is discordant with germline, which a read error may explain. V gene TRBV10-1 combines with J gene TRBJ2-2; 7 bases map to TRBD2. This CDR3 region has 16 residues. Looked up from germline, CDR1 is WNHNN and CDR2 is SYGVQD (reference sequence). Here the CDR3 DNA reads TGCGCCAGCAGTGAGCCAAGCGGAGACCCTCGGGGGGAGCTGTTTTTC. Protein product: CASSEPSGDPRGELFF.

The J gene is TRBJ1-4, the V gene TRBV6-1; possible D gene TRBD1, 6 bases. Germline CDR1 reads MNHNS; CDR2 reads SASEGT. V lost 8 bases to trimming and J lost 10 bases, with 14 bases between them. The CDR3 extends over 12 amino acids. The CDR3, as DNA: TGTGCCAGCCAACAGGGTATTGGAAAACTGTTTTTT. It encodes CASQQGIGKLFF.

This clone has only one observation. This sequence joins TRBV5-1 and TRBJ2-3, with TRBD2 matching 8 bases. The J segment lost 2 bases and the V segment lost 3 bases, leaving 5 bases of the junction unmatched. Germline V gene sequence: CDR1 SGHRS, CDR2 YFSETQ. This CDR3 is built from 15 residues. Here the CDR3 DNA reads TGCGCCAGCAGCTCGCGGGGGGCCCACACAGATACGCAGTATTTT. Its protein product is CASSSRGAHTDTQYF.

The V call is TRBV6-5, the J call TRBJ1-3; possible D gene TRBD1, 6 bases. Trimming cost V 6 bases and J 1 base, with 10 bases left between them. CDR3 size: 14 residues. CDR1 MNHEY and CDR2 SVGAGI come from the germline V gene. The CDR3 sequence is CASRPQGSGNTIYF. DNA for the CDR3: TGTGCCAGCAGGCCTCAGGGGTCTGGAAACACCATATATTTT.

The V call is TRBV2, the J call TRBJ1-2; D is ambiguous. Germline CDR1 SNHLY, CDR2 FYNNEI. The germline V and J ends were trimmed by 6 bases and 8 bases, with 10 bases remaining between them. The length of the CDR3 is 11 residues. DNA for the CDR3: TGTGCCAGCAGGTTGGAGAGGGGCTACACCTTC. It is translated as CASRLERGYTF. The full variable domain, rest sourced from reference TRBV2 and TRBJ1-2, is EPEVTQTPSHQVTQMGQEVILRCVPISNHLYFYWYRQILGQKVEFLVSFYNNEISEKSEIFDDQFSVERPDGSNFTLKIRSTKLEDSAMYFCASRLERGYTFGSGTRLTVV.